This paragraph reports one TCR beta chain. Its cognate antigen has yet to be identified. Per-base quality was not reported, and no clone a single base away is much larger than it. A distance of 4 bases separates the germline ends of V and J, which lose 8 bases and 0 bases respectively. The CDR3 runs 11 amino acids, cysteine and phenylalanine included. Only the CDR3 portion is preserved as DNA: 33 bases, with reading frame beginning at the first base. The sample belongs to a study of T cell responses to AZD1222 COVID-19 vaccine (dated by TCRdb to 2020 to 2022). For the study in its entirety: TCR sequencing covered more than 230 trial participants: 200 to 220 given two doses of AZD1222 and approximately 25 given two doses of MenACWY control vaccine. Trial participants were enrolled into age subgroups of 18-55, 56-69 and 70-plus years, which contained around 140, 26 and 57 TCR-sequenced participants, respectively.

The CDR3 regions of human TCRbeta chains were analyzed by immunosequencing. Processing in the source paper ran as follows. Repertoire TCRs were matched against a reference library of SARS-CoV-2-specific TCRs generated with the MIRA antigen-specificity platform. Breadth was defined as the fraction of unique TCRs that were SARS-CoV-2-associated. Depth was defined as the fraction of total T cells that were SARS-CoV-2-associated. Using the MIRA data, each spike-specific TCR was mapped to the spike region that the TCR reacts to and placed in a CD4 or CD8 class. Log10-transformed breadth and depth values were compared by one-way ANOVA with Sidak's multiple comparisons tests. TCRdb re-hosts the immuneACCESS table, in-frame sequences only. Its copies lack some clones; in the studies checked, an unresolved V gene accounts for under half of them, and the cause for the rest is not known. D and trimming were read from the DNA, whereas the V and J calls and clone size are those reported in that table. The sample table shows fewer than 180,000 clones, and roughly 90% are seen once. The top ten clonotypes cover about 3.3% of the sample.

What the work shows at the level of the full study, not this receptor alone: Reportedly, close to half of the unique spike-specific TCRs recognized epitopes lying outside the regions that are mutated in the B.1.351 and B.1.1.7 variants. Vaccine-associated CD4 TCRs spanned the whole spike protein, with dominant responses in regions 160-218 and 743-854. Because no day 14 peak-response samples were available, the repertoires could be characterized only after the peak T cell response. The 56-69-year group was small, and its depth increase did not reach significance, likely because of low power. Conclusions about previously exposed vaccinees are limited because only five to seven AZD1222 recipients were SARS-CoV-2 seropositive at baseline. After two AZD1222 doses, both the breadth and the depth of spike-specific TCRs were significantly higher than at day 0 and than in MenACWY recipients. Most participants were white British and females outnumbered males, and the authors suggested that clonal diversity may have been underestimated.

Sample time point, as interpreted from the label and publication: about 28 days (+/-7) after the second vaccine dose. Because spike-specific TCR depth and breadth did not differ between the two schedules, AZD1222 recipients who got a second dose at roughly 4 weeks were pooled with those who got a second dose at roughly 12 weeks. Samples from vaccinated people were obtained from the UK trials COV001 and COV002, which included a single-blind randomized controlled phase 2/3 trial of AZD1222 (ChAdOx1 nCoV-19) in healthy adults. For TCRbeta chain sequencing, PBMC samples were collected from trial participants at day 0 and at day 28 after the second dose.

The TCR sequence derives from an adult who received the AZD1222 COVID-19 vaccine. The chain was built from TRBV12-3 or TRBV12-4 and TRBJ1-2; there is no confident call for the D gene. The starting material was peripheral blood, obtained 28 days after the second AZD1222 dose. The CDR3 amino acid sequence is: CASQANYGYTF. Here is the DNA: TGTGCCAGCCAGGCTAACTATGGCTACACCTTC.